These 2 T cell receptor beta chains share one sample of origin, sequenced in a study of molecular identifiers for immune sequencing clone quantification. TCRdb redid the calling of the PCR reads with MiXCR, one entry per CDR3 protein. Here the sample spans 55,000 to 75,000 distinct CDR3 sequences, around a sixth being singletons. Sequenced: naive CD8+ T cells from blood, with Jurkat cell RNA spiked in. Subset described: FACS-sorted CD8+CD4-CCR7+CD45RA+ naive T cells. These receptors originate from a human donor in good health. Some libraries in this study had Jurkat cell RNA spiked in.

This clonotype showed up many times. The CDR3 nucleotides read TGTGCCAGCAGCCCCTTGCAGGGGGCGAGTCTAGAGACCCAGTACTTC. Amino acids: CASSPLQGASLETQYF. The chain combines TRBV5-4 with TRBJ2-5; 8 nucleotides line up with TRBD1. This CDR3 is 16 amino acids long. Germline loops: CDR1 SGHNT, CDR2 YYREEE (reference sequence). V lost 4 bases and J lost 4; bases outside the gene matches: 12.

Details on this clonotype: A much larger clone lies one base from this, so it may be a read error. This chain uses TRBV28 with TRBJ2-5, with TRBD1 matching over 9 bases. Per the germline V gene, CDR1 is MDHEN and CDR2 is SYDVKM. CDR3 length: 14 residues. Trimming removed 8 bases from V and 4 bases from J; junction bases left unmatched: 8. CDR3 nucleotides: TGTGCCAGCGGGACAGGGACAGGTTTAGAGACCCAGTACTTC. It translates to CASGTGTGLETQYF. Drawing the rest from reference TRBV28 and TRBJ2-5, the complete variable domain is DVKVTQSSRYLVKRTGEKVFLECVQDMDHENMFWYRQDPGLGLRLIYFSYDVKMKEKGDIPEGYSVSREKKERFSLILESASTNQTSMYLCASGTGTGLETQYFGPGTRLLVL.